These 26 T cell receptor beta chains came from one sample sequenced in a study of T cells in localized non-small cell lung cancer. Sequencing used immunoSEQ multiplex PCR; TCRdb keeps in-frame clones, though not all of them. The sample contains tens of thousands of clones, around 84% of which appear only once. The source material was peripheral blood, sampled before any cancer treatment. These receptors originate from a male donor at least 60 years old with stage III lung adenocarcinoma.

V gene TRBV2 combines with J gene TRBJ1-3; D is ambiguous. V gave up 7 bases and J gave up 2 bases, with 6 bases separating them. The CDR3 extends over 12 amino acids. The germline V gene encodes CDR1 SNHLY and CDR2 FYNNEI. CDR3 sequence (DNA): TGTGCCAGCAAAGCGGCTGGAAACACCATATATTTT. Translated, it gives CASKAAGNTIYF.

The V gene is TRBV29-1, the J gene TRBJ1-1, with 11 nucleotides matching TRBD1. The CDR3 is 14 amino acids. Losses at the gene ends were 6 bases for V and 5 bases for J; bases not matched to a gene: 8. Per the germline V gene, CDR1 is SQVTM and CDR2 is ANQGSEA. The CDR3 DNA follows: TGCAGCGTGGCCGGACAGGGGGCGGGTACTGAAGCTTTCTTT. Protein: CSVAGQGAGTEAFF.

CDR3 protein: CASSAPVTLGTDTQYF. For the CDR3, the DNA is TGTGCCAGTAGTGCCCCAGTGACCCTCGGCACAGATACGCAGTATTTT. This rearrangement joins TRBV19 to TRBJ2-3; D call uncertain. The CDR3 length is 16 residues. Germline V CDR1 and CDR2: LNHDA, SQIVND (reference sequence). Trimming removed 5 bases at V and 1 base at J, with 16 bases between.

The rearrangement uses TRBV18 and TRBJ1-1; D is unresolved. With 0 bases removed from V and 7 bases from J, the gap between germline ends came to 9 bases. The CDR3 runs to 13 residues. The germline CDR1 and CDR2 sequences are KGHSH and LQKENI. The CDR3 DNA is TGTGCCAGCTCACCACCGTCCTCTTTTGAAGCTTTCTTT. It specifies CASSPPSSFEAFF.

This sequence joins TRBV30 and TRBJ2-6, with TRBD1 matching over 8 bases. The V segment lost 5 bases and the J segment 0 bases; nucleotides outside the gene matches: 3. The CDR3 has 15 amino acids. Germline V CDR1 and CDR2: GTSNPN, SVGIG (reference sequence). The CDR3 nucleotides read TGTGCCTGGGGACAGGGAAACTCTGGGGCCAACGTCCTGACTTTC. Its protein product is CAWGQGNSGANVLTF. Using reference TRBV30 and TRBJ2-6 for the parts outside the CDR3, the full variable domain is SQTIHQWPATLVQPVGSPLSLECTVEGTSNPNLYWYRQAAGRGLQLLFYSVGIGQISSEVPQNLSASRPQDRQFILSSKKLLLSDSGFYLCAWGQGNSGANVLTFGAGSRLTVL.

The CDR3 region has the DNA TGTGCCAGCAGCTTAGCCCAGCGGGGAACCAATGAGCAGTTCTTC. It codes for CASSLAQRGTNEQFF. The chain couples TRBV7-9 to TRBJ2-1, with 7 bases that match TRBD2. V lost 0 bases to trimming and J lost 6 bases; unmatched junction nucleotides: 5. CDR3 length: 15 residues. Germline values: CDR1 SEHNR, CDR2 FQNEAQ (reference sequence).

The rearrangement uses TRBV5-4 and TRBJ1-2; unclear D gene. The CDR3 runs to 15 residues. With 2 bases removed from V and 1 base from J, the gap between germline ends came to 12 bases. The germline V gene encodes CDR1 SGHNT and CDR2 YYREEE (reference sequence). The CDR3 DNA sequence: TGTGCCAGCAGCTTCCCCAGGTGGGATAACTATGGCTACACCTTC. Protein product: CASSFPRWDNYGYTF. Supplemented by reference TRBV5-4 and TRBJ1-2, the full variable domain reads ETGVTQSPTHLIKTRGQQVTLRCSSQSGHNTVSWYQQALGQGPQFIFQYYREEENGRGNFPPRFSGLQFPNYSSELNVNALELDDSALYLCASSFPRWDNYGYTFGSGTRLTVV.

The CDR3 loop reads CASSLQQGSNQPQHF. CDR3 nucleotides: TGTGCCAGCAGCTTACAGCAGGGGAGCAATCAGCCCCAGCATTTT. The V call is TRBV7-2, the J call TRBJ1-5, with TRBD1 as a possible D gene (6 bases). The CDR3 is 15 amino acids. The V gene lost 2 bases and the J gene lost 1 base, with 9 bases spanning the gap. From germline, CDR1 is SGHTA and CDR2 FQGNSA.

This chain links TRBV6-5 with TRBJ1-6, with D uncertain. CDR1 and CDR2 (germline): MNHEY, SVGAGI. The CDR3 has 16 amino acids. The V end lost 2 bases, the J end lost 6 bases, and 14 bases lay between the germline ends. In DNA form, the CDR3 reads TGTGCCAGCAGTTACACGTCGCTACAGTTTAATTCACCCCTCCACTTT. The encoded protein is CASSYTSLQFNSPLHF.

This chain links TRBV27 with TRBJ2-7; 8 bases line up with TRBD2. Germline CDR1 is MNHEY and CDR2 is SMNVEV (reference sequence). The CDR3 has 16 residues. V was clipped by 3 bases and J by 3 bases; unmatched bases: 10. CDR3: CASSFSGTRPGYEQYF. As DNA, the CDR3 is TGTGCCAGCAGTTTTTCCGGGACTAGGCCGGGCTACGAGCAGTACTTC.

The chain carries TRBV7-8 and TRBJ1-5; no clear D gene. Trimming removed 0 bases from V and 3 bases from J, with 12 bases in between. CDR1 is SGHVS, CDR2 FQNEAQ, per germline. The CDR3 contains 16 residues. CDR3 in amino acids: CASSLAWVRTNQPQHF. CDR3 nucleotides: TGTGCCAGCAGCTTAGCGTGGGTTCGGACCAATCAGCCCCAGCATTTT. The full variable domain, its missing parts supplied by reference TRBV7-8 and TRBJ1-5, is GAGVSQSPRYKVAKRGQDVALRCDPISGHVSLFWYQQALGQGPEFLTYFQNEAQLDKSGLPSDRFFAERPEGSVSTLKIQRTQQEDSAVYLCASSLAWVRTNQPQHFGDGTRLSIL.

This clone was counted a single time. This rearrangement joins TRBV9 to TRBJ2-7; D not resolved. CDR3 size: 12 residues. V lost 3 bases to trimming and J lost 0 bases, with 4 bases between them. CDR1 SGDLS and CDR2 YYNGEE come from the germline V gene. The CDR3 coding sequence is TGTGCCAGCAGCGGGTCCTCCTACGAGCAGTACTTC. Its protein is CASSGSSYEQYF.

This clone has just a few counts. This rearrangement joins TRBV11-2 to TRBJ1-4; D remains ambiguous. The CDR3 covers 15 residues. The V gene's germline CDR1 is SGHAT and CDR2 FQNNGV. Trimming removed 2 bases at V and 3 bases at J, with 10 bases between. The CDR3 here is CASSLSDGANEKLFF. CDR3 bases: TGTGCCAGCAGCTTATCCGATGGGGCTAATGAAAAACTGTTTTTT. The whole variable domain, remainder taken from reference TRBV11-2 and TRBJ1-4, is EAGVAQSPRYKIIEKRQSVAFWCNPISGHATLYWYQQILGQGPKLLIQFQNNGVVDDSQLPKDRFSAERLKGVDSTLKIQPAKLEDSAVYLCASSLSDGANEKLFFGSGTQLSVL.

CDR3 in DNA: TGTGCCTGGAGTGTGAGGTTAGGCAATCAGCCCCAGCATTTT. Its protein product is CAWSVRLGNQPQHF. The chain employs TRBV30 and TRBJ1-5; D is ambiguous. The CDR3 runs 14 residues. Germline lookup yields CDR1 GTSNPN and CDR2 SVGIG (reference sequence). V lost 0 bases and J lost 2, with 8 bases in between.

V gene TRBV28 combines with J gene TRBJ1-1; D is perhaps TRBD1 (5 bases). Trimming pared 2 bases from V and 0 bases from J, leaving 10 bases between. CDR3 length equals 15 residues. The V gene's germline CDR1 is MDHEN and CDR2 SYDVKM. The chain's CDR3 is CASSLPAGMNTEAFF. DNA of the CDR3: TGTGCCAGCAGTTTACCGGCAGGGATGAACACTGAAGCTTTCTTT.

This rearrangement joins TRBV6-6 to TRBJ2-3, with 9 bases aligning to TRBD2. Germline assignment: CDR1 MNHNY and CDR2 SVGAGI (reference sequence). The CDR3 is 15 residues long. Trimming removed 3 bases from V and 5 bases from J; junction bases left unmatched: 6. The CDR3 protein is CASSYQLAGLDTQYF. The CDR3 DNA is TGTGCCAGCAGTTATCAGCTAGCGGGGTTAGATACGCAGTATTTT.

The chain has TRBV2 and TRBJ2-3; 15 bases are a match to TRBD2. CDR1 SNHLY and CDR2 FYNNEI come from the germline V gene. After removal of 6 bases from V and 3 bases from J, the junction contained 13 bases not matched to a gene. The length of the CDR3 is 19 residues. The CDR3 loop is CASSAGTSGRRISTDTQYF. The CDR3 DNA follows: TGTGCCAGCAGCGCTGGGACTAGCGGGAGGAGAATATCTACAGATACGCAGTATTTT.

The chain employs TRBV5-4 and TRBJ2-1; 7 positions match TRBD2. This CDR3 spans 16 amino acids. Germline V gives CDR1 SGHNT, CDR2 YYREEE (reference sequence). Trimming cost V 3 bases and J 4 bases; bases outside gene matches: 10. In nucleotides, the CDR3 is TGTGCCAGCAGCTCCGGCGGAGCGGGAACGTACAATGAGCAGTTCTTC. Protein: CASSSGGAGTYNEQFF.

The rearrangement uses TRBV6-5 and TRBJ1-2, with D perhaps TRBD1 (5 bases). The length of the CDR3 is 12 residues. V was clipped by 6 bases and J by 4 bases, with 9 bases between them. Germline loops: CDR1 MNHEY, CDR2 SVGAGI. CDR3 sequence: CASRDQGYGYTF. For the CDR3, the DNA is TGTGCCAGCAGGGATCAGGGCTATGGCTACACCTTC.

The chain is built from TRBV20-1 and TRBJ2-5; perhaps TRBD2 as D (5 bases). This CDR3 is built from 10 residues. Germline loops: CDR1 DFQATT, CDR2 SNEGSKA (reference sequence). The ends were cut back, 6 bases at V and 5 bases at J, with 7 bases in the middle. CDR3 bases: TGCAGTGCGGGAGATGAGACCCAGTACTTC. Residues: CSAGDETQYF.

The chain carries TRBV11-2 and TRBJ2-5; D is possibly TRBD2 (5 bases). This CDR3 region has 14 residues. Trimming shortened V by 8 bases and J by 5 bases, and 18 bases separated the two germline ends. Germline loops: CDR1 SGHAT, CDR2 FQNNGV. CDR3 coding DNA: TGTGCCAGCGGACCTCTTCGAGGCGGGGAGACCCAGTACTTC. Protein product: CASGPLRGGETQYF.

The chain joins TRBV6-1 to TRBJ2-3; 12 bases match TRBD1. Germline CDR1 reads MNHNS; CDR2 reads SASEGT. Trimming at V came to 3 bases and at J to 4 bases, leaving 2 bases not matched to a gene. This CDR3 spans 15 amino acids. DNA for the CDR3: TGTGCCAGCAGTGAGGGACAGGGGGCCGCAGATACGCAGTATTTT. Its translation: CASSEGQGAADTQYF.

This chain joins TRBV10-1 and TRBJ2-3; 9 bases are a match to TRBD2. V trimming: 7 bases; J trimming: 5 bases; junction bases outside the gene matches: 4. Germline assignment: CDR1 WNHNN and CDR2 SYGVQD (reference sequence). This CDR3 spans 13 amino acids. CDR3 sequence: CASTSAGGDTQYF. DNA of the CDR3: TGCGCCAGCACCTCAGCGGGAGGAGATACGCAGTATTTT.

This clone was recorded once. This chain uses TRBV11-2 with TRBJ1-5; D uncertain. Germline loops: CDR1 SGHAT, CDR2 FQNNGV. Trimming took 3 bases from V and 0 from J, leaving 9 bases between them. This CDR3 has 15 residues. This CDR3 reads CASSLAPRSNQPQHF. The CDR3 bases are TGTGCCAGCAGCTTGGCGCCGCGTAGCAATCAGCCCCAGCATTTT.

The chain recombines TRBV18 with TRBJ1-1; D unresolved. CDR1 is KGHSH, CDR2 LQKENI, per germline. This CDR3 has 14 residues. Trimming removed 6 bases at V and 1 base at J, with 12 bases between. CDR3 region: CASSGLVQNTEAFF. CDR3 nucleotide sequence: TGTGCCAGCTCCGGGCTGGTGCAGAACACTGAAGCTTTCTTT.

This chain links TRBV30 with TRBJ1-4; D is possibly TRBD1 (5 bases). Germline V gene sequence: CDR1 GTSNPN, CDR2 SVGIG (reference sequence). This CDR3 comprises 14 residues. V lost 1 base to trimming and J lost 4 bases, with 10 bases between them. The CDR3 loop is CAWSGVGVNEKLFF. The CDR3 DNA reads as TGTGCCTGGAGTGGAGTGGGGGTTAATGAAAAACTGTTTTTT.